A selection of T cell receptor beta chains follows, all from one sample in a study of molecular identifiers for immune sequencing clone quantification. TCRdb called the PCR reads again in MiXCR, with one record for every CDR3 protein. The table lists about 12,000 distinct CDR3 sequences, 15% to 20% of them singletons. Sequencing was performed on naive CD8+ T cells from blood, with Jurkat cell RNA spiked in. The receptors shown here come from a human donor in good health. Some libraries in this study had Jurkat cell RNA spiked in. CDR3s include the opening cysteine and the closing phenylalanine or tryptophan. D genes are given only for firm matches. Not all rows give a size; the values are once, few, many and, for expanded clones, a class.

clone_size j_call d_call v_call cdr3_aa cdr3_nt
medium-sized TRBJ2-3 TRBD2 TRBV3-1 CASSRYETSGTPTDTQYF TGTGCCAGCAGCCGATACGAGACTAGCGGGACACCGACAGATACGCAGTATTTT
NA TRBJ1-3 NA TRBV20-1 CGAAAVGAGLGNTTYF TGCGGTGCAGCCGCCGTAGGCGCCGGGCTGGGCAACACCACATATTTT
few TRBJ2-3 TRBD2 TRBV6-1 CASSERGLAGFDTQYF TGTGCCAGCAGTGAAAGAGGACTAGCGGGATTTGATACGCAGTATTTT
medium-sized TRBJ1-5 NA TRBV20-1 CSVQLSNAGNQPQHF TGCAGTGTACAACTATCGAACGCCGGCAATCAGCCCCAGCATTTT
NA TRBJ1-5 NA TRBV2 CASRRGTSNQPQHF TGTGCCAGCAGGAGGGGGACAAGCAATCAGCCCCAGCATTTT
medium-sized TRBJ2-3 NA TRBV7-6 CASSSIISEATDTQYF TGTGCCAGCAGCTCCATAATATCAGAGGCCACAGATACGCAGTATTTT
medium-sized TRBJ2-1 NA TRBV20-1 CSAREPRGLYNEQFF TGCAGTGCTAGGGAACCGCGGGGCCTCTACAATGAGCAGTTCTTC
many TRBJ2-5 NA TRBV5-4 CASSFSPQETQYF TGTGCCAGCAGCTTCAGTCCCCAAGAGACCCAGTACTTC
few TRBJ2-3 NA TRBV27 CASSVGLSRTTDTQYF TGTGCCAGCAGTGTCGGACTCTCCCGGACCACAGATACGCAGTATTTT
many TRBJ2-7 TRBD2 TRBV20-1 CSARDQLGTGGLSEQYF TGCAGTGCTAGAGATCAGCTGGGGACGGGAGGGCTCTCCGAGCAGTACTTC
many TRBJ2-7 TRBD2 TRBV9 CASSLAGTSVYEQYF TGTGCCAGCAGCCTCGCCGGGACTAGCGTCTACGAGCAGTACTTC
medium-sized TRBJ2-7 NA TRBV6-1 CASSGGSTYEQYF TGTGCCAGCAGTGGGGGTTCGACCTACGAGCAGTACTTC
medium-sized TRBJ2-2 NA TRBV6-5 CASSYVSAGELFF TGTGCCAGCAGTTACGTGTCTGCCGGGGAGCTGTTTTTT